Included here is one TCR beta chain sequence, with context. The data originate from a study of blood T cell repertoires in COVID-19. At the level of the study: The United States, Italy and Spain were the sources of the acute and convalescent COVID-19 samples.

Participant ages covered roughly 18 to 89 years across 25 or so US areas. V dropped 6 bases and J dropped 7; count of bases not matched to a gene: 8. This CDR3 is built from 14 residues. Per germline, CDR1 MNHEY and CDR2 SMNVEV (reference sequence). The table came from immunoSEQ multiplex PCR; TCRdb's copy has only in-frame clones and leaves some out. The data hold over 200,000 clones, with around 84% observed a single time. The material sequenced was PBMCs or T cells enriched from blood (not recorded which). This TCR derives from a young man who had recovered from COVID-19. The genes are TRBV27 and TRBJ2-1, with TRBD1 identical over 8 bases. The CDR3 here is CASRPGGAGNEQFF. The CDR3 nucleotides are TGTGCCAGCAGACCAGGGGGCGCGGGAAATGAGCAGTTCTTC.